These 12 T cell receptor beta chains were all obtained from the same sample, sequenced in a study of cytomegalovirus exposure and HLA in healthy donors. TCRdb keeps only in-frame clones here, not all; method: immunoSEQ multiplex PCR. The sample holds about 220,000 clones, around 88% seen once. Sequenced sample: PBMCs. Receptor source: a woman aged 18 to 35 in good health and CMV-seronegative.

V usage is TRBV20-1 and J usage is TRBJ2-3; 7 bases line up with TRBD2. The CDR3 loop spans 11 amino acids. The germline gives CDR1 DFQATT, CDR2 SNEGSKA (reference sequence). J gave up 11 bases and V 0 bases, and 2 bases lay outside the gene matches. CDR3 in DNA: TGCAGTGCTAGAGAAAGCGGGGTGCAGTATTTT. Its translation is CSARESGVQYF.

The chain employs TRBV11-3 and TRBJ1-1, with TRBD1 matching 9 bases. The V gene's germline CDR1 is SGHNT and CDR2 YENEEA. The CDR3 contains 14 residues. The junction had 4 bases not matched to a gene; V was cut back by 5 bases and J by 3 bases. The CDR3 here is CASSARQGDTEAFF. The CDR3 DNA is TGTGCCAGCAGCGCCAGACAGGGGGACACTGAAGCTTTCTTT.

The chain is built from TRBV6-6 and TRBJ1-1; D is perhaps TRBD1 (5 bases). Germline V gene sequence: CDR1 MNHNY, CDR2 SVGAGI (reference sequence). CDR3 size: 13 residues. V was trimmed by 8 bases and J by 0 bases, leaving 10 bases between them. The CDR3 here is CASRKGLNTEAFF. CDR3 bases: TGTGCCAGCCGAAAGGGGTTGAACACTGAAGCTTTCTTT.

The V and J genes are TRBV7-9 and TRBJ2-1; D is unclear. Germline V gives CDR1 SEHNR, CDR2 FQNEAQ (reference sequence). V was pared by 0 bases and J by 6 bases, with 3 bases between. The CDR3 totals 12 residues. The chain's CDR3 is CASSLASNEQFF. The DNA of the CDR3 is TGTGCCAGCAGCTTAGCGAGCAATGAGCAGTTCTTC.

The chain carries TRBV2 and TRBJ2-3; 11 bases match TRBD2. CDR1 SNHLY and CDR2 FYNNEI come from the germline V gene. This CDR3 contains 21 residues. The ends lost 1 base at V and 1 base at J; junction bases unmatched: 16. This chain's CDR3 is CASSEGTGILAGVAGTDTQYF. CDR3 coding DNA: TGTGCCAGCAGTGAAGGGACAGGGATACTAGCGGGAGTTGCGGGCACAGATACGCAGTATTTT.

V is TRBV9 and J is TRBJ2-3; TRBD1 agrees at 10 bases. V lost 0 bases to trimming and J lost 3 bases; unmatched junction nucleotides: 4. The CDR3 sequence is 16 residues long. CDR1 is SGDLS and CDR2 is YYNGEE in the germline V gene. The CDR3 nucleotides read TGTGCCAGCAGCGTAGCTGGGACAGGGGTAACAGATACGCAGTATTTT. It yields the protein CASSVAGTGVTDTQYF.

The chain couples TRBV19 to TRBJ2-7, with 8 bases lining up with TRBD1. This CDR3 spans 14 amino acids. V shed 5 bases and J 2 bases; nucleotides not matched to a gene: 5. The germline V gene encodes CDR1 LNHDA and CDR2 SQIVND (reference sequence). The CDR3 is CASSRWDRTYEQYF. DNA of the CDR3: TGTGCCAGTAGTCGCTGGGACAGGACCTACGAGCAGTACTTC.

The CDR3 here is CAWSDPGQKFF. CDR3 DNA sequence: TGTGCCTGGAGTGATCCGGGACAGAAGTTCTTC. The chain links TRBV30 to TRBJ2-1, with 7 bases that match TRBD1. The trim removed 1 base at V and 14 bases at J, leaving 5 bases unmatched. The CDR3 is 11 amino acids. Germline V gene lookup returns CDR1 GTSNPN and CDR2 SVGIG (reference sequence).

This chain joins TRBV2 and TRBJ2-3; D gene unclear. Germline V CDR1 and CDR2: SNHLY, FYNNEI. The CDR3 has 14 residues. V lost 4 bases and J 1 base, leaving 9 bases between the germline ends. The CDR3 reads CASSALGGTDTQYF. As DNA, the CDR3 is TGTGCCAGCAGTGCCCTAGGCGGCACAGATACGCAGTATTTT.

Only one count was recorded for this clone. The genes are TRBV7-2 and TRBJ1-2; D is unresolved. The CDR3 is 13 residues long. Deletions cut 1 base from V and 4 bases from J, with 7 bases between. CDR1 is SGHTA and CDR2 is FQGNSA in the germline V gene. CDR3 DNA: TGTGCCAGCAGCTTAGGACAAGGCTATGGCTACACCTTC. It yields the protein CASSLGQGYGYTF. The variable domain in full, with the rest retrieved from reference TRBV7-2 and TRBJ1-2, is GAGVSQSPSNKVTEKGKDVELRCDPISGHTALYWYRQSLGQGLEFLIYFQGNSAPDKSGLPSDRFSAERTGGSVSTLTIQRTQQEDSAVYLCASSLGQGYGYTFGSGTRLTVV.

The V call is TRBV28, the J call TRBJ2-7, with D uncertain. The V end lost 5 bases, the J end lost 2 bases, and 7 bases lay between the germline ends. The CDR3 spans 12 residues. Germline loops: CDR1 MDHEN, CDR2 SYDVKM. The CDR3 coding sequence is TGTGCCAGCAGTCCTCGGGCCTACGAGCAGTACTTC. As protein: CASSPRAYEQYF.

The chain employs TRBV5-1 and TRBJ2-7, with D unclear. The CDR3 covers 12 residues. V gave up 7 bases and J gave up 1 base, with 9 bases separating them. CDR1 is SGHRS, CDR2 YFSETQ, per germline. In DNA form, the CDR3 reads TGCGCCAGCGATGTAGTTTCCTACGAGCAGTACTTC. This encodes CASDVVSYEQYF.